This T cell receptor (beta chain) was sequenced during a study of T cells after yellow fever vaccination. Conversion of TCR transcripts into cDNA relied on 5'RACE template switching, which added a universal primer site and UMIs. One entry per CDR3 protein results from TCRdb running MiXCR on the 5' RACE reads. The table includes about 400,000 distinct CDR3 sequences, roughly 6.1% detected once. Whole-study results and caveats: Among primary-vaccination clones, most reappeared after the booster, at roughly 96% for CD4 and roughly 88% for CD8. Abundant contaminating clonotypes from the bulk population could appear in FACS-sorted repertoires.

The V end was cut by 0 bases, the J end by 7 bases, with 5 bases between. The CDR3 runs 12 residues. The germline V gene has CDR1 LNHNV and CDR2 YYDKDF (reference sequence). This clonotype has more than one count but fewer than ten. Its antigen is not identified. This receptor was identified in a man in his thirties or forties who received the YFV17D yellow fever vaccine. Sequenced material: PBMCs, taken 5 days after the yellow fever booster vaccination. The rearrangement links TRBV15 to TRBJ2-3, with D uncertain. The CDR3 DNA reads TGTGCCACCAGCAGAGATTGGAATACGCAGTATTTT. Translated, it gives CATSRDWNTQYF. The whole variable domain, remainder taken from reference TRBV15 and TRBJ2-3, is DAMVIQNPRYQVTQFGKPVTLSCSQTLNHNVMYWYQQKSSQAPKLLFHYYDKDFNNEADTPDNFQSRRPNTSFCFLDIRSPGLGDTAMYLCATSRDWNTQYFGPGTRLTVL.